This T cell receptor beta chain originates from a study of T cells in Graves' hyperthyroidism and ophthalmopathy. Study-level background: Staff took peripheral blood when the initial diagnosis was made, before any treatment began.

TCR beta CDR3 regions were amplified from RNA. TCR CDR3 regions were first amplified by RT-PCR with HTBI primers. TCRdb ran MiXCR on the multiplex PCR reads and lists one entry per CDR3 protein. The table shows 500,000 or so distinct CDR3 sequences, with roughly 15% occurring only once. Germline values: CDR1 SGHTA, CDR2 FQGTGA. Deletions cut 5 bases from V and 6 bases from J, with 16 bases between. The CDR3 runs to 15 residues. Those patients with uncontrolled infection, other autoimmune disease, pregnancy or lactation were excluded. General observations from the study: Blood shared most expanded thyroid clonotypes above 0.001.

This clonotype was observed a few times. No antigen is known for it. Sequencing input: blood. This clonotype was sampled from a young woman with Graves' ophthalmopathy. This rearrangement joins TRBV7-3 to TRBJ2-2; the D gene is possibly TRBD1 (8 bases). The CDR3 sequence is CASSLDRAGAGELFF. In DNA, the CDR3 is TGTGCCAGCAGCCTGGACAGGGCGGGGGCCGGGGAGCTGTTTTTT.